This TCR beta chain was sequenced during a study of shared clonotypes between healthy human individuals. Study results and limitations: Tissue TCR repertoires likely differ from these blood-only repertoires. With a few donors compared, 4% to 5% of naive CD4 clonotypes were shared.

The CDR3 has 13 residues. Trimming removed 8 bases from V and 8 bases from J, with 18 bases in between. Germline V gene data show CDR1 as MDHEN and CDR2 as SYDVKM. The assay used deep level. The table came from immunoSEQ multiplex PCR; TCRdb's copy has only in-frame clones and leaves some out. The table has approximately 530,000 clones, about 96% seen once. CD4+ cells were split into CD45RA+ naive and CD45RA-negative memory subsets. Points on this clone: Its antigen is not known.

Sequences were obtained from naive CD4+ T cells sorted from blood. As to subset: CD45RA+ positively selected. J is TRBJ1-2 and V is TRBV28; D is uncertain. The receptor was derived from a woman in her 30s in good health. CDR3 nucleotide sequence: TGTGCCAGCTCTAACGCCAGAATCAGGGGCTACACCTTC. This encodes CASSNARIRGYTF.